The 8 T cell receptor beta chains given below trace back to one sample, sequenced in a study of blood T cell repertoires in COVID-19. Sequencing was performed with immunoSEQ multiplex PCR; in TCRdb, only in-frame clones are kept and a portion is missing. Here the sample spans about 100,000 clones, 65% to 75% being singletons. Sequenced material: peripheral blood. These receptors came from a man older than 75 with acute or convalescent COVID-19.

This chain's CDR3 is CASLAAGYTGELFF. The CDR3 DNA sequence: TGTGCCAGTCTGGCGGCGGGATACACCGGGGAGCTGTTTTTT. This chain links TRBV19 with TRBJ2-2; possibly TRBD2 for D (6 bases). This CDR3 contains 14 residues. Germline-derived CDR1 and CDR2 are LNHDA and SQIVND (reference sequence). V was trimmed by 8 bases and J by 3 bases, leaving 13 bases between them.

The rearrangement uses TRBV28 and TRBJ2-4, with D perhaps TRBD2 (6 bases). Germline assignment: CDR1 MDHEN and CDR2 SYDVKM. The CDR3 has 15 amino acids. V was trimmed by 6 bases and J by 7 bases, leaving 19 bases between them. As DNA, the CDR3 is TGTGCCAGCAGCCCTGGAGGTTCTGGGACTAACATTCAGTACTTC. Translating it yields CASSPGGSGTNIQYF.

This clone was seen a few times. CDR3 region: CASSSPGDYEQYF. CDR3 sequence (DNA): TGTGCCAGCAGCTCTCCGGGGGACTACGAGCAGTACTTC. This chain connects TRBV5-6 to TRBJ2-7; maybe TRBD2 (6 bases). Trimming left V 3 bases short and J 3 bases short, with 10 bases between. CDR3 length: 13 residues. Germline V gives CDR1 SGHDT, CDR2 YYEEEE. The variable domain in full, completed from reference TRBV5-6 and TRBJ2-7, reads DAGVTQSPTHLIKTRGQQVTLRCSPKSGHDTVSWYQQALGQGPQFIFQYYEEEERQRGNFPDRFSGHQFPNYSSELNVNALLLGDSALYLCASSSPGDYEQYFGPGTRLTVT.

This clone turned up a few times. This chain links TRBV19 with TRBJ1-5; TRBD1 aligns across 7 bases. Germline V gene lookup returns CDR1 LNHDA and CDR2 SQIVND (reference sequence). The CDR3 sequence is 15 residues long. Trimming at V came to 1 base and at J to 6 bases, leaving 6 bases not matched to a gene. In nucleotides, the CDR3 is TGTGCCAGTAGTATAGGAGGGGGCGCAGGTCAGCCCCAGCATTTT. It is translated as CASSIGGGAGQPQHF.

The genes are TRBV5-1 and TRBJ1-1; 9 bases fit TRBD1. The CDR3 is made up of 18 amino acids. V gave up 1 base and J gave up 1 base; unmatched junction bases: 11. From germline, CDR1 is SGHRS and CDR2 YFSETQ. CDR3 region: CASSLTPGQGNWNTEAFF. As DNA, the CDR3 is TGCGCCAGCAGCTTGACCCCGGGACAGGGAAATTGGAACACTGAAGCTTTCTTT.

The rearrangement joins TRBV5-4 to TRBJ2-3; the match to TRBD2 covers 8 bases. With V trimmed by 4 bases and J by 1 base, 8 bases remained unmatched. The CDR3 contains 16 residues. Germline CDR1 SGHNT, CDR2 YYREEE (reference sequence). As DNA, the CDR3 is TGTGCCAGCAGCCGCTCCACTAGCGGTGGCACAGATACGCAGTATTTT. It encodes CASSRSTSGGTDTQYF.

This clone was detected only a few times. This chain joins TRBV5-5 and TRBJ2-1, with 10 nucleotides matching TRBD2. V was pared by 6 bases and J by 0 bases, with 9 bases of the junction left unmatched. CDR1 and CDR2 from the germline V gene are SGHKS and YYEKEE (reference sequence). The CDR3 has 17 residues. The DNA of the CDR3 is TGTGCCAGCACCGGGACTAGCGTAGCAAGCTCCTACAATGAGCAGTTCTTC. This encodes CASTGTSVASSYNEQFF.

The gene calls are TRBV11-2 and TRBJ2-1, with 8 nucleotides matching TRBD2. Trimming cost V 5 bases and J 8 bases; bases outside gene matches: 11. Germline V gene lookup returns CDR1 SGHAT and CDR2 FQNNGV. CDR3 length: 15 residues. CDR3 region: CASSLWVAGSDEQFF. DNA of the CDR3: TGTGCCAGCAGCCTGTGGGTAGCGGGAAGCGATGAGCAGTTCTTC.